Sequencing of this TCR beta chain was carried out in a study of T-cell memory formation after mild COVID-19. Study overall: TCR clusters largely stayed donor specific.

TCRdb independently ran MiXCR on the 5' RACE reads; one entry per CDR3 protein. In the table there are a few hundred thousand distinct CDR3 sequences, approximately 22% of which are singletons. V lost 2 bases, J lost 9 bases, and 8 bases stayed unmatched. Germline CDR1 LGHNA, CDR2 YNFKEQ. The CDR3 extends over 15 amino acids. Study outcomes and limitations: Specificity for SARS-CoV-2 was not confirmed among the second-wave clones peaking on day 37.

This clonotype was picked up a small number of times. The target antigen is unknown. The sample taken for sequencing was PBMCs or a T cell subset sorted from them (not recorded which). The chain has TRBV4-2 and TRBJ2-5; 11 bases fit TRBD2. This TCR derives from a man between 18 and 35 years old who had mild COVID-19 (a few samples of this study predate the infection). Cell type and time point are not known. The DNA for the CDR3 is TGTGCCAGCAGCCAATTAGCGGGGGGGCCTGGGGCCCAGTACTTC. It is translated as CASSQLAGGPGAQYF.